The present T cell receptor (beta chain) was sequenced within a study of blood T cell repertoires in COVID-19. Study at large: Sources were T cells, B-cell-depleted T cells, or PBMCs; the material itself was cDNA or gDNA.

The method was immunoSEQ multiplex PCR; TCRdb's version includes in-frame clones alone and lacks a portion of them. Counted here are 200,000 to 250,000 clones, roughly 86% occurring once; the ten biggest clones make up more than 8.5%. CDR1 KGHDR and CDR2 SFDVKD come from the germline V gene. V was cut by 5 bases and J by 4 bases, with 13 bases left in between. There are 14 residues in the CDR3. The sequence derives from a woman in her forties or fifties with COVID-19, enrolled during active disease. The rearrangement joins TRBV24-1 to TRBJ2-5; a possible D gene is TRBD1 (7 bases). The material sequenced was peripheral blood. The CDR3 is CATSVNRGGETQYF. DNA for the CDR3: TGTGCCACCAGTGTTAACAGGGGAGGAGAGACCCAGTACTTC.